In this sample, the clone carrying this TCR beta chain turned up a few times. The antigen remains undetermined. What was sequenced were expressed TCRB transcripts, since all of the isolated RNA had been reverse transcribed. TCRdb's copy holds only in-frame clones and misses some; the assay was immunoSEQ multiplex PCR. This sample yields around 450,000 clones, of which 10% to 12% are seen a single time; 0.04% to 0.05% belongs to the top ten. The ends lost 2 bases at V and 2 bases at J; junction bases unmatched: 3. The CDR3 runs 14 residues. Germline loops: CDR1 SGHNT, CDR2 YYREEE (reference sequence). Sampling consisted of one heparinised blood draw per donor, averaging roughly 100 mL. Researchers reported sorting CD4+ naive, central memory, regulatory and stem cell-like memory cells via CD45RO/CCR7/CD25/CD127/CD95/CD27. The source of the sample is a study of beta chain features in type 1 diabetes. Broader study findings: In type 1 diabetes patients, VDJ junctions had fewer insertions; deletions at these junctions were more frequent.

This clonotype originated in a woman under 30 in good health. The rearrangement joins TRBV5-4 to TRBJ2-5, with TRBD1 matching over 7 bases. The source material was naive CD4+ T cells from blood. The CDR3 spells CASSFRRGQETQYF. CDR3 bases: TGTGCCAGCAGCTTCCGCAGGGGGCAAGAGACCCAGTACTTC.